The clone carrying this T cell receptor (beta chain) showed up many times. As yet, its antigen is unknown. The sample comes from a study of T cells in Graves' hyperthyroidism and ophthalmopathy. Findings and caveats of the study: Most thyroid clonotypes expanded above 0.001 appeared in blood too.

In germline, CDR1 is MNHNS, CDR2 SASEGT. V lost 8 bases, J lost 2 bases, and 11 bases lay in between. The CDR3 is made up of 13 amino acids. Disease lasting under 3 months, a NOSPECS grade of at least 4, and a Clinical Activity Score of at least 3 were features of the ophthalmopathy patients. Exclusion followed for patients with uncontrolled infection, other autoimmune disease, pregnancy or lactation. RNA transcripts gave rise to amplified TCR beta CDR3 regions. The TCR CDR3 first-round RT-PCR relied on the HTBI primer set. TCRdb re-called the multiplex PCR reads with MiXCR, one entry per CDR3 protein. The repertoire consists of hundreds of thousands of distinct CDR3 sequences, with roughly 14% occurring once and the leading ten covering 13%.

The clonotype originates from a man between 18 and 29 years old with Graves' ophthalmopathy. The chain recombines TRBV6-1 with TRBJ2-3, with a weak D call TRBD1 (6 bases). The sequencing sample was made of blood. As DNA, the CDR3 is TGTGCCAGCGCTCACAGGGTCACAGATACGCAGTATTTT. It is translated as CASAHRVTDTQYF.